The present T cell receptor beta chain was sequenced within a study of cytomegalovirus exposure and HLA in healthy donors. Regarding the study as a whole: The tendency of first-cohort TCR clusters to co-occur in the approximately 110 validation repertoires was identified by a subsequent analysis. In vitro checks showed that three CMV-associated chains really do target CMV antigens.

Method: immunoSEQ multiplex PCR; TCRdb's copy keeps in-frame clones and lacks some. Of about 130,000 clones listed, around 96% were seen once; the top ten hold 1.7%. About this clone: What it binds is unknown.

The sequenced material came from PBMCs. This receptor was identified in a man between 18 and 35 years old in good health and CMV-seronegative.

In DNA, the CDR3 is TGCGCCAGCAGCCAACTAGCGGGAGTCTCACCCGAGCAGTACTTC. Translation gives CASSQLAGVSPEQYF. The rearrangement links TRBV4-1 to TRBJ2-7; 10 bases align to TRBD2. CDR3 length equals 15 residues. V gave up 2 bases and J gave up 6 bases; unmatched junction bases: 7. Germline values: CDR1 MGHRA, CDR2 YSYEKL.